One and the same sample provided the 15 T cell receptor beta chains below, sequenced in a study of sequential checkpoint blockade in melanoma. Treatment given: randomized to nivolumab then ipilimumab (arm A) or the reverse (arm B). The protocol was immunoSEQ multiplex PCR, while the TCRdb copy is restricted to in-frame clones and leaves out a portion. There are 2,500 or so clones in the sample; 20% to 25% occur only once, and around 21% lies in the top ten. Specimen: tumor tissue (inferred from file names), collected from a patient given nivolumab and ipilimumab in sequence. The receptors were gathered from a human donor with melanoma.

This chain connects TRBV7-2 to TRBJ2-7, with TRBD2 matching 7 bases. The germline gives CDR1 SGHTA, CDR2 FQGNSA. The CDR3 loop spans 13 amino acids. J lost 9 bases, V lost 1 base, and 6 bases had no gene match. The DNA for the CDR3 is TGTGCCAGCAGCTTAGGGCCAGGGAGGGTGCAGTACTTC. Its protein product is CASSLGPGRVQYF.

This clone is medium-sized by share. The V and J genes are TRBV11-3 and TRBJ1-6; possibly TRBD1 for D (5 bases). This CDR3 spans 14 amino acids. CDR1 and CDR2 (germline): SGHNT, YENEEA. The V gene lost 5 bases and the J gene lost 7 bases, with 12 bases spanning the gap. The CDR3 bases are TGTGCCAGCAGCGCCAGGGATTTCAATTCACCCCTCCACTTT. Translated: CASSARDFNSPLHF.

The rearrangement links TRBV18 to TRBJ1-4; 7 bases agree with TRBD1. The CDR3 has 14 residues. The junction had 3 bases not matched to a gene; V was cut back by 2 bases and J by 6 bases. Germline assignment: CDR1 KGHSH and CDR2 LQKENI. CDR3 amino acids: CASSPWQGDEKLFF. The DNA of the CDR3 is TGTGCCAGCTCACCATGGCAGGGGGATGAAAAACTGTTTTTT.

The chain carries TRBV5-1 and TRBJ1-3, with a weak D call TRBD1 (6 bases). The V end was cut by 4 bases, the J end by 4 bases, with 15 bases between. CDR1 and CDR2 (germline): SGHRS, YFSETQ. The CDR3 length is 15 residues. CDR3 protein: CASSGDTGSGNTIYF. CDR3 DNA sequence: TGCGCCAGCAGCGGAGACACAGGGAGCGGAAACACCATATATTTT.

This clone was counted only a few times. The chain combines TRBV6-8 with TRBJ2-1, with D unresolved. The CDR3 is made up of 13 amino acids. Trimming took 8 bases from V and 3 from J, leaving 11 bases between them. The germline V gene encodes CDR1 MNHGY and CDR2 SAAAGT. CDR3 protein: CASGAFSYNEQFF. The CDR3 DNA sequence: TGTGCCAGCGGAGCCTTCAGCTACAATGAGCAGTTCTTC.

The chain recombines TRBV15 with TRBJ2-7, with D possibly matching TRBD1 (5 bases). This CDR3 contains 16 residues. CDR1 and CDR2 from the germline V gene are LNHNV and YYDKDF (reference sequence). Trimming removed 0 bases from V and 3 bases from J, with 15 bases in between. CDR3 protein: CATSRDDSRLFYEQYF. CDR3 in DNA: TGTGCCACCAGCAGAGACGACAGTAGACTTTTCTACGAGCAGTACTTC.

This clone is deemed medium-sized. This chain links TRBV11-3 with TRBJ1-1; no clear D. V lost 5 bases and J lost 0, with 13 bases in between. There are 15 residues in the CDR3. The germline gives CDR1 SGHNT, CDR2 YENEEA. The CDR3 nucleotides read TGTGCCAGCAGCCAGAGAGAGACATTGAACACTGAAGCTTTCTTT. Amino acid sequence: CASSQRETLNTEAFF.

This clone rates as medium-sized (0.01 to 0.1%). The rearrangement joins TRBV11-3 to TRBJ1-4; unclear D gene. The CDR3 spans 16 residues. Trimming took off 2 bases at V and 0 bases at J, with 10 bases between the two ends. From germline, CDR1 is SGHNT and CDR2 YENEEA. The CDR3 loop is CASSLIMGTTNEKLFF. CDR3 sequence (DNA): TGTGCCAGCAGCTTAATAATGGGGACAACTAATGAAAAACTGTTTTTT. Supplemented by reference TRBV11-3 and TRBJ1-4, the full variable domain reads EAGVVQSPRYKIIEKKQPVAFWCNPISGHNTLYWYLQNLGQGPELLIRYENEEAVDDSQLPKDRFSAERLKGVDSTLKIQPAELGDSAVYLCASSLIMGTTNEKLFFGSGTQLSVL.

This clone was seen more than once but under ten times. CDR3: CATSEVTGNTIYF. CDR3 coding DNA: TGTGCCACCTCGGAGGTGACTGGAAACACCATATATTTT. The chain combines TRBV28 with TRBJ1-3, with no clear D. Germline lookup yields CDR1 MDHEN and CDR2 SYDVKM. Trimming removed 10 bases at V and 2 bases at J, with 12 bases between. The CDR3 consists of 13 residues.

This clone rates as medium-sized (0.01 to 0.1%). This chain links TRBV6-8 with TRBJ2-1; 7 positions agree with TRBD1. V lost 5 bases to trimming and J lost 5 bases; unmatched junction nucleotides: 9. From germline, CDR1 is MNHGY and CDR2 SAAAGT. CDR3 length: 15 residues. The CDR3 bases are TGTGCCAGCAGTCCAAGGACAGGAACGGACAATGAGCAGTTCTTC. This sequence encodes CASSPRTGTDNEQFF.

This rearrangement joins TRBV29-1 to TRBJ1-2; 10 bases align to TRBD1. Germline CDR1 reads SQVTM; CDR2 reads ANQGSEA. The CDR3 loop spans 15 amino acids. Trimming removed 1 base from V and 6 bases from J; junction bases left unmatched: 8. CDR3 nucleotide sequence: TGCAGCGTTGAAGCCTCCGGGACAGGGGTTGATGGCTACACCTTC. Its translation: CSVEASGTGVDGYTF. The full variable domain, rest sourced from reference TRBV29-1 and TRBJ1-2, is SAVISQKPSRDICQRGTSLTIQCQVDSQVTMMFWYRQQPGQSLTLIATANQGSEATYESGFVIDKFPISRPNLTFSTLTVSNMSPEDSSIYLCSVEASGTGVDGYTFGSGTRLTVV.

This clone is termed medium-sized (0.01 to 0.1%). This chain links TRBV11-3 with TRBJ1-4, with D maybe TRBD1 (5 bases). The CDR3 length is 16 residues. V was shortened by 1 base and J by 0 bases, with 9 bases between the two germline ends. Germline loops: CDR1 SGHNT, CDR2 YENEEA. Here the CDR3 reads CASSLVQGPTNEKLFF. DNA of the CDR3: TGTGCCAGCAGCTTAGTTCAGGGCCCAACTAATGAAAAACTGTTTTTT. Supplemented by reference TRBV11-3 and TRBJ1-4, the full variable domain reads EAGVVQSPRYKIIEKKQPVAFWCNPISGHNTLYWYLQNLGQGPELLIRYENEEAVDDSQLPKDRFSAERLKGVDSTLKIQPAELGDSAVYLCASSLVQGPTNEKLFFGSGTQLSVL.

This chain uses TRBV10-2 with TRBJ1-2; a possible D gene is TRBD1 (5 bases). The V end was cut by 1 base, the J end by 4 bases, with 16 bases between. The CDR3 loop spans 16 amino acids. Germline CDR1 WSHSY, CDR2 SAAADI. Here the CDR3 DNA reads TGCGCCAGCAGTGAGTTTGGGGACGAACGCGGCTATGGCTACACCTTC. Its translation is CASSEFGDERGYGYTF.

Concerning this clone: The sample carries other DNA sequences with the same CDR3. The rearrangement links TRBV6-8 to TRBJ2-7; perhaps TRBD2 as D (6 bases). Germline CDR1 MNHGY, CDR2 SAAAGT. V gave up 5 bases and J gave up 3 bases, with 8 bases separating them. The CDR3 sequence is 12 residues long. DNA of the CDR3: TGTGCCAGCAGTGACGGGAGCTACGAGCAGTACGTC. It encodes CASSDGSYEQYV.

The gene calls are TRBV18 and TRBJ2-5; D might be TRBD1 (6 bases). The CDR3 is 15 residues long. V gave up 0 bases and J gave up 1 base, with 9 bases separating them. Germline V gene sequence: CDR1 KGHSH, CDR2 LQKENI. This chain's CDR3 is CASSPPGAGQETQYF. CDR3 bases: TGTGCCAGCTCACCACCGGGGGCGGGCCAAGAGACCCAGTACTTC. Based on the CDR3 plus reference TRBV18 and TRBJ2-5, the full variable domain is NAGVMQNPRHLVRRRGQEARLRCSPMKGHSHVYWYRQLPEEGLKFMVYLQKENIIDESGMPKERFSAEFPKEGPSILRIQQVVRGDSAAYFCASSPPGAGQETQYFGPGTRLLVL.